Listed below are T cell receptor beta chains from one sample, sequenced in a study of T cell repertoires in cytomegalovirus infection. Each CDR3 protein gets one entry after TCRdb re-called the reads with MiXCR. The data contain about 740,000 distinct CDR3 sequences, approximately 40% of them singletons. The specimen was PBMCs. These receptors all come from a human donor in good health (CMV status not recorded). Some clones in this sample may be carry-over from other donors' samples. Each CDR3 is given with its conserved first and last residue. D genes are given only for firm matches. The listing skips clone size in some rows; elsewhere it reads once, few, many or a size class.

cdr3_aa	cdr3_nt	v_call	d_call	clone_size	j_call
CSVVPGNTEAFF	TGCAGCGTTGTCCCGGGGAACACTGAAGCTTTCTTT	TRBV29-1	-	-	TRBJ1-1
CAWSALVNEQYF	TGTGCCTGGAGTGCCCTAGTCAACGAGCAGTACTTC	TRBV30	-	-	TRBJ2-7
CASSLKQATNTGELFF	TGTGCCAGCAGCTTAAAACAGGCCACGAACACCGGGGAGCTGTTTTTT	TRBV7-9	-	-	TRBJ2-2
CASSLSGRAQGTQYF	TGTGCCAGCAGTTTAAGTGGGCGGGCCCAGGGGACCCAGTACTTC	TRBV28	-	-	TRBJ2-5
CSARDPTGEGYEQYF	TGCAGTGCTAGAGATCCCACAGGGGAGGGCTACGAGCAGTACTTC	TRBV20-1	-	few	TRBJ2-7
CASSRGGGLQPQHF	TGTGCCAGTAGTCGCGGGGGGGGCCTGCAGCCCCAGCATTTT	TRBV19	-	-	TRBJ1-5
CASSLRGDRPQYF	TGTGCCAGCAGTTTAAGAGGGGACAGGCCCCAGTACTTC	TRBV27	TRBD1	-	TRBJ2-7
CASSLAPGLNTEAFF	TGTGCCAGCAGCTTAGCGCCGGGGCTGAACACTGAAGCTTTCTTT	TRBV7-6	-	-	TRBJ1-1
CASSLAPAGNTEAFF	TGCGCCAGCAGCCTCGCTCCGGCGGGAAACACTGAAGCTTTCTTT	TRBV4-1	-	-	TRBJ1-1
CASSTAEISNQPQHF	TGTGCCAGCTCAACGGCGGAGATTAGCAATCAGCCCCAGCATTTT	TRBV18	-	-	TRBJ1-5
CASSHSAGNTEAFF	TGTGCCAGCAGCCACTCCGCCGGGAACACTGAAGCTTTCTTT	TRBV7-2	-	many	TRBJ1-1
CASSLGGAGSTDTQYF	TGTGCCAGCAGCTTAGGAGGTGCGGGTAGCACAGATACGCAGTATTTT	TRBV7-6	-	few	TRBJ2-3
CASSPTGGLDSYEQYF	TGTGCCAGCAGCCCAACAGGGGGGCTCGACTCCTACGAGCAGTACTTC	TRBV7-9	TRBD1	-	TRBJ2-7
CASSEMTGVNSPLHF	TGTGCCAGCAGCGAGATGACAGGGGTTAATTCACCCCTCCACTTT	TRBV7-6	TRBD1	many	TRBJ1-6
CASGAGTRGGYTF	TGTGCTAGTGGTGCCGGGACGCGTGGAGGCTACACCTTC	TRBV12-5	-	few	TRBJ1-2
CASSVAGGKNAEAFF	TGTGCCAGCAGCGTAGCTGGGGGGAAGAATGCTGAAGCTTTCTTT	TRBV9	-	-	TRBJ1-1
CATSDPGTGNTIYF	TGTGCCACCAGTGACCCCGGGACAGGAAACACCATATATTTT	TRBV24-1	-	few	TRBJ1-3
CARSKRGGLYNEQFF	TGTGCCAGGTCAAAGCGGGGGGGCCTTTACAATGAGCAGTTCTTC	TRBV6-8	TRBD2	-	TRBJ2-1
CSAIGPYTDTQYF	TGCAGTGCTATCGGTCCTTACACAGATACGCAGTATTTT	TRBV20-1	-	-	TRBJ2-3
CASSLRNDNQPQHF	TGTGCCAGCAGCTTGCGGAATGACAATCAGCCCCAGCATTTT	TRBV7-2	-	many	TRBJ1-5
CASSLVSAYGYTF	TGTGCCAGCAGCTTAGTCAGTGCCTATGGCTACACCTTC	TRBV7-2	-	-	TRBJ1-2
CASTLSRQDEEQFF	TGTGCCAGCACCCTATCGAGGCAGGACGAAGAGCAGTTCTTC	TRBV25-1	-	-	TRBJ2-1
CASSARDSNQPQHF	TGTGCCAGCAGCGCCCGGGACAGTAATCAGCCCCAGCATTTT	TRBV7-8	TRBD1	many	TRBJ1-5
CASSRGLGAGEQFF	TGTGCCAGCTCCAGAGGACTAGGGGCCGGTGAGCAGTTCTTC	TRBV11-3	TRBD2	few	TRBJ2-1
CASGYHGDRASQETQYF	TGCGCCAGCGGGTACCATGGGGACAGGGCCTCGCAAGAGACCCAGTACTTC	TRBV5-1	TRBD1	-	TRBJ2-5
CASTLGTSGSLDTQYF	TGTGCCAGCACCCTCGGGACTAGCGGGTCCTTGGATACGCAGTATTTT	TRBV7-9	TRBD2	few	TRBJ2-3
CAISQGGAGQPQHF	TGTGCCATCAGTCAGGGGGGAGCGGGTCAGCCCCAGCATTTT	TRBV10-3	TRBD1	-	TRBJ1-5
CASSSGFSGYTF	TGTGCCAGCAGCTCAGGGTTCTCTGGCTACACCTTC	TRBV28	-	many	TRBJ1-2